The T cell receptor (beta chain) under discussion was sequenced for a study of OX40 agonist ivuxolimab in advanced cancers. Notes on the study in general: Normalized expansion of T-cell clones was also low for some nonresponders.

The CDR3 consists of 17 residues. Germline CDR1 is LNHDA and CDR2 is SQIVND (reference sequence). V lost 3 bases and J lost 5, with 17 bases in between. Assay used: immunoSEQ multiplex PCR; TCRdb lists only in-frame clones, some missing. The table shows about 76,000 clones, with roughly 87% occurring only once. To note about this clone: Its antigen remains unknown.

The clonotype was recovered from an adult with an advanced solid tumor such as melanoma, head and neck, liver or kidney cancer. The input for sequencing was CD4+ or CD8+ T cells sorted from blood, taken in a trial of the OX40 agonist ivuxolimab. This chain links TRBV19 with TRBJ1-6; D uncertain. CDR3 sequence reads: CASSMSFQKTHNSPLHF. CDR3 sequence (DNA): TGTGCCAGTAGTATGTCGTTTCAGAAAACGCATAATTCACCCCTCCACTTT.